These T cell receptor beta chains were read from a single sample in a study of Graves' ophthalmopathy and Graves' hyperthyroidism. Each CDR3 protein gets one entry after TCRdb re-called the multiplex PCR reads with MiXCR. This sample has about 640,000 distinct CDR3 sequences, with over 40% found just once. Material for sequencing was peripheral blood. These receptors were collected from an adult man with Graves' ophthalmopathy. CDR3s include the opening cysteine and the closing phenylalanine or tryptophan. The D gene is left open where the match is weak. The size entry is marked missing in some rows and otherwise reads once, few, many or a size class.

CDR3: CSARSAGTQSRPQHF
DNA: TGCAGTGCTAGAAGTGCCGGGACTCAAAGCCGGCCCCAGCATTTT
D: .
V: TRBV20-1
size: .
J: TRBJ1-5

CDR3: CAWSGSPSQPQHF
DNA: TGTGCCTGGAGTGGGTCCCCCTCCCAGCCCCAGCATTTT
D: .
V: TRBV30
size: .
J: TRBJ1-5

CDR3: CASSRLETQYF
DNA: TGTGCCAGCAGCAGGTTGGAGACCCAGTACTTC
D: .
V: TRBV6-5
size: many
J: TRBJ2-5

CDR3: CASSETWQGAGGELFF
DNA: TGTGCCAGCAGTGAAACATGGCAGGGGGCCGGCGGGGAGCTGTTTTTT
D: TRBD1
V: TRBV2
size: many
J: TRBJ2-2

CDR3: CSATGQGFTDTQYF
DNA: TGCAGCGCCACCGGCCAGGGATTCACAGATACGCAGTATTTT
D: .
V: TRBV29-1
size: once
J: TRBJ2-3

CDR3: CASSLRGASNSPLHF
DNA: TGTGCCAGCAGCCTGCGGGGGGCGAGTAATTCACCCCTCCACTTT
D: .
V: TRBV5-4
size: .
J: TRBJ1-6

CDR3: CASSQGGRPEQYF
DNA: TGTGCCAGCAGCCAGGGCGGGAGACCCGAGCAGTACTTC
D: TRBD2
V: TRBV5-8
size: many
J: TRBJ2-7

CDR3: CATSDTDYEQYF
DNA: TGTGCCACCAGTGACACCGACTACGAGCAGTACTTC
D: .
V: TRBV24-1
size: few
J: TRBJ2-7

CDR3: CASSLGPPPHQGNTEAFF
DNA: TGTGCCAGCAGCTTAGGGCCCCCCCCCCACCAGGGGAACACTGAAGCTTTCTTT
D: .
V: TRBV7-9
size: .
J: TRBJ1-1

CDR3: CASSMTGAGANVLTF
DNA: TGTGCCAGCAGCATGACAGGGGCGGGGGCCAACGTCCTAACTTTC
D: .
V: TRBV6-5
size: .
J: TRBJ2-6

CDR3: CASRPGTGDDSVAFF
DNA: TGTGCCAGCCGACCCGGGACAGGGGATGACAGCGTAGCTTTCTTT
D: TRBD1
V: TRBV2
size: once
J: TRBJ1-1

CDR3: CASSLRGVEQYF
DNA: TGTGCCAGCAGCTTGAGAGGGGTCGAGCAGTACTTC
D: .
V: TRBV5-8
size: many
J: TRBJ2-7

CDR3: CASSADIYTEAFF
DNA: TGTGCCAGCAGCGCCGACATCTACACTGAAGCTTTCTTT
D: .
V: TRBV7-3
size: many
J: TRBJ1-1

CDR3: CSAGVLTDQETQYF
DNA: TGCAGTGCGGGGGTTCTGACAGATCAAGAGACCCAGTACTTC
D: .
V: TRBV20-1
size: few
J: TRBJ2-5

CDR3: CASSFLDPGEAFF
DNA: TGTGCCAGCAGCTTTCTGGACCCTGGGGAAGCTTTCTTT
D: .
V: TRBV7-9
size: .
J: TRBJ1-1

CDR3: CASSSDRGGGYSNQPQHF
DNA: TGTGCCAGCAGTTCCGACAGGGGTGGGGGGTATAGCAATCAGCCCCAGCATTTT
D: TRBD1
V: TRBV7-2
size: many
J: TRBJ1-5

CDR3: CASSWTGVAGSSYEQYF
DNA: TGTGCCAGCAGCTGGACAGGGGTAGCGGGTTCCTCCTACGAGCAGTACTTC
D: TRBD1
V: TRBV11-2
size: .
J: TRBJ2-7

CDR3: CASSSRGNEQYF
DNA: TGCGCCAGCAGCTCACGAGGGAACGAGCAGTACTTC
D: .
V: TRBV5-1
size: many
J: TRBJ2-7

CDR3: CAISESTVAGGRETQYF
DNA: TGTGCCATCAGTGAGTCGACTGTGGCAGGGGGCCGAGAGACCCAGTACTTC
D: TRBD1
V: TRBV10-2
size: .
J: TRBJ2-5

CDR3: CASSDSTGSEANVLTF
DNA: TGTGCCAGCAGTGACTCGACAGGGTCGGAGGCCAACGTCCTGACTTTC
D: TRBD1
V: TRBV2
size: .
J: TRBJ2-6

CDR3: CASSLGGQGDEKLFF
DNA: TGTGCCAGCAGTTTAGGGGGCCAGGGAGATGAAAAACTGTTTTTT
D: .
V: TRBV12-3/TRBV12-4
size: .
J: TRBJ1-4

CDR3: CSVALLADSYEQYF
DNA: TGCAGCGTTGCTCTACTAGCGGACTCCTACGAGCAGTACTTC
D: TRBD2
V: TRBV29-1
size: many
J: TRBJ2-7

CDR3: CASSLGQRRYEQYF
DNA: TGTGCCAGCAGCCTGGGACAACGCAGGTACGAGCAGTACTTC
D: .
V: TRBV7-2
size: few
J: TRBJ2-7

CDR3: CASSFQAGGVSGELFF
DNA: TGTGCCAGCAGCTTTCAGGCGGGAGGGGTCTCCGGGGAGCTGTTTTTT
D: TRBD2
V: TRBV7-8
size: many
J: TRBJ2-2

CDR3: CASSQDHGGAYGYTF
DNA: TGTGCCAGCAGCCAAGATCATGGGGGGGCCTATGGCTACACCTTC
D: .
V: TRBV14
size: few
J: TRBJ1-2

CDR3: CAWSRSNTGELFF
DNA: TGTGCCTGGAGTCGTTCCAACACCGGGGAGCTGTTTTTT
D: .
V: TRBV30
size: .
J: TRBJ2-2

CDR3: CATSEGTGAADEAFF
DNA: TGTGCCACCAGTGAGGGGACAGGGGCCGCGGATGAAGCTTTCTTT
D: TRBD1
V: TRBV24-1
size: .
J: TRBJ1-1

CDR3: CSTTSANTRYEQYF
DNA: TGCAGCACTACTAGCGCCAACACGAGGTACGAGCAGTACTTC
D: TRBD2
V: TRBV20-1
size: .
J: TRBJ2-7

CDR3: CSRSTGYGYTF
DNA: TGCAGCAGGTCCACAGGCTATGGCTACACCTTC
D: .
V: TRBV29-1
size: .
J: TRBJ1-2

CDR3: CATRTTGGLYETQYF
DNA: TGTGCCACCAGGACGACAGGGGGGCTCTACGAGACCCAGTACTTC
D: TRBD1
V: TRBV24-1
size: .
J: TRBJ2-5

CDR3: CASSYSITGNTEAFF
DNA: TGTGCCAGCAGTTACTCGATAACGGGGAACACTGAAGCTTTCTTT
D: .
V: TRBV12-3/TRBV12-4
size: .
J: TRBJ1-1

CDR3: CASSSSSISGEKLFF
DNA: TGTGCCAGCAGTTCCTCGTCTATATCTGGCGAAAAACTGTTTTTT
D: .
V: TRBV12-3/TRBV12-4
size: many
J: TRBJ1-4

CDR3: CASSLQRAGGRTNYGYTF
DNA: TGTGCCAGTAGCCTCCAGAGGGCAGGGGGCCGTACTAACTATGGCTACACCTTC
D: TRBD1
V: TRBV19
size: many
J: TRBJ1-2

CDR3: CATGTGINQPQHF
DNA: TGTGCCACTGGGACAGGGATCAATCAGCCCCAGCATTTT
D: TRBD1
V: TRBV7-2
size: many
J: TRBJ1-5

CDR3: CASSSGGAGGGYTF
DNA: TGTGCCAGCAGTAGCGGGGGGGCAGGTGGTGGCTACACCTTC
D: .
V: TRBV12-3/TRBV12-4
size: .
J: TRBJ1-2

CDR3: CASSLVLGPDYEQYF
DNA: TGTGCCAGCAGTTTGGTACTGGGTCCGGACTACGAGCAGTACTTC
D: .
V: TRBV12-3/TRBV12-4
size: many
J: TRBJ2-7

CDR3: CASRGPTTSYEQYF
DNA: TGTGCCAGCAGGGGGCCCACTACTAGTTACGAGCAGTACTTC
D: .
V: TRBV7-9
size: .
J: TRBJ2-7

CDR3: CASSSRTSGRQQTQYF
DNA: TGTGCCAGCTCATCGAGGACTAGCGGGCGCCAGCAGACCCAGTACTTC
D: TRBD2
V: TRBV25-1
size: .
J: TRBJ2-5

CDR3: CSVEVPGGRNTIYF
DNA: TGCAGCGTTGAAGTCCCAGGGGGCCGAAACACCATATATTTT
D: TRBD1
V: TRBV29-1
size: many
J: TRBJ1-3

CDR3: CASRPGRDLHEQYF
DNA: TGTGCCAGCAGGCCTGGCAGGGACTTGCACGAGCAGTACTTC
D: .
V: TRBV2
size: many
J: TRBJ2-7

CDR3: CAITEVRDSYEQYF
DNA: TGTGCCATCACCGAGGTACGGGACTCCTACGAGCAGTACTTC
D: .
V: TRBV10-3
size: .
J: TRBJ2-7

CDR3: CASSYSGQGNTEAFF
DNA: TGTGCCAGCAGTTACTCGGGACAGGGGAACACTGAAGCTTTCTTT
D: TRBD1
V: TRBV6-6
size: many
J: TRBJ1-1

CDR3: CASSYGRNNSPLHF
DNA: TGTGCCAGCAGTTACGGGCGGAATAATTCACCCCTCCACTTT
D: .
V: TRBV6-6
size: many
J: TRBJ1-6

CDR3: CSARVGRNEKLFF
DNA: TGCAGTGCTAGAGTCGGCAGGAATGAAAAACTGTTTTTT
D: .
V: TRBV20-1
size: once
J: TRBJ1-4

CDR3: CASSFGRYSYEQYF
DNA: TGTGCCAGCAGCTTTGGCAGGTACTCCTACGAGCAGTACTTC
D: .
V: TRBV11-2
size: .
J: TRBJ2-7

CDR3: CAIRDTGDTGANVLTF
DNA: TGTGCCATCAGAGATACCGGGGACACTGGGGCCAACGTCCTGACTTTC
D: .
V: TRBV10-3
size: .
J: TRBJ2-6

CDR3: CATSAREGDNEQFF
DNA: TGTGCCACCAGCGCCAGGGAGGGGGACAATGAGCAGTTCTTC
D: .
V: TRBV24-1
size: .
J: TRBJ2-1

CDR3: CASSVTGGGGGELFF
DNA: TGTGCCAGCAGCGTGACAGGGGGCGGCGGCGGGGAGCTGTTTTTT
D: TRBD1
V: TRBV7-9
size: .
J: TRBJ2-2

CDR3: CASSSYPSSNQPQHF
DNA: TGTGCCAGCAGCTCCTATCCATCGAGCAATCAGCCCCAGCATTTT
D: .
V: TRBV7-9
size: many
J: TRBJ1-5

CDR3: CASSSHPSRGLTDTQYF
DNA: TGTGCCAGCAGCTCCCACCCCTCCAGGGGGCTGACAGATACGCAGTATTTT
D: TRBD1
V: TRBV7-2
size: .
J: TRBJ2-3